What follows are 23 T cell receptor beta chains derived from one specimen sequenced in a study of blood T cells in healthy people across ages (dated by TCRdb to between 2015 and 2016). Libraries were made using 5' RACE. Sequencing instrument: Illumina HiSeq 2500. The second PCR ran for about 6 to 12 cycles and used a J-beta primer mix along with a sample-barcoded 5' primer. TCRdb's own reprocessing of the public reads used fastp at Q25 and MiXCR and kept productive beta chains. When rows share a CDR3 protein, they turn into one entry using the most common DNA and genes. The sample has roughly 500,000 distinct CDR3 sequences on record, 25% to 30% of them singletons. The ten largest clones capture 15% to 20% of the sample. Input material: blood. The receptors stem from a woman in her 70s in good health.

V gene TRBV20-1 combines with J gene TRBJ1-2, with TRBD1 identical over 9 bases. The ends lost 5 bases at V and 0 bases at J; junction bases unmatched: 7. Germline V gene data show CDR1 as DFQATT and CDR2 as SNEGSKA (reference sequence). CDR3 length equals 15 residues. The chain's CDR3 is CSAFRDRESNYGYTF. The CDR3 DNA follows: TGCAGTGCTTTCCGGGACAGGGAATCTAACTATGGCTACACCTTC.

This clonotype was picked up many times. J is TRBJ1-2 and V is TRBV20-1, with no clear D. The ends were cut back, 6 bases at V and 0 bases at J, with 8 bases in the middle. There are 12 residues in the CDR3. Germline V gene sequence: CDR1 DFQATT, CDR2 SNEGSKA (reference sequence). CDR3 sequence (DNA): TGCAGTGCGGCCGGGACTAACTATGGCTACACCTTC. It is translated as CSAAGTNYGYTF.

This clonotype has more than one count but fewer than ten. The CDR3 protein is CASNSGANVLTF. In DNA, the CDR3 is TGTGCCAGCAACTCTGGGGCCAACGTCCTGACTTTC. The chain is built from TRBV2 and TRBJ2-6; D remains unclear. There are 12 residues in the CDR3. CDR1 is SNHLY, CDR2 FYNNEI, per germline. V lost 7 bases and J 0 bases, leaving 1 base between the germline ends.

This chain joins TRBV4-2 and TRBJ2-7, with TRBD2 matching 12 bases. Trimming cost V 4 bases and J 3 bases; bases outside gene matches: 7. There are 16 residues in the CDR3. Germline CDR1 reads LGHNA; CDR2 reads YNFKEQ. Here the CDR3 DNA reads TGTGCCAGCAGCCCCCAGGCTAGCGGGGGGGGCTACGAGCAGTACTTC. Its translation is CASSPQASGGGYEQYF.

This clonotype was seen more than once but under ten times. CDR3 protein: CASSLAPANIQYF. CDR3 nucleotides: TGCGCCAGCAGCCTCGCCCCGGCAAACATTCAGTACTTC. The chain joins TRBV5-1 to TRBJ2-4, with unresolved D. The V end was cut by 4 bases, the J end by 6 bases, with 11 bases between. Germline loops: CDR1 SGHRS, CDR2 YFSETQ. The CDR3 loop spans 13 amino acids.

This clonotype was found a few times. The gene calls are TRBV2 and TRBJ1-5; weak D call: TRBD1 (5 bases). Per the germline V gene, CDR1 is SNHLY and CDR2 is FYNNEI. Trimming removed 3 bases from V and 9 bases from J, with 18 bases in between. The CDR3 consists of 15 residues. The DNA for the CDR3 is TGTGCCAGCAGTGATAATGGCCCAGACGGGGGGCCCCAGCATTTT. Encoded protein: CASSDNGPDGGPQHF.

The CDR3 bases are TGTGCCAGCAGTCCTACAGGCAGGAGCACCTACGAGCAGTACTTC. Its translation is CASSPTGRSTYEQYF. The chain joins TRBV6-5 to TRBJ2-7; D possibly corresponds to TRBD1 (5 bases). The CDR3 is 15 residues long. Per germline, CDR1 MNHEY and CDR2 SVGAGI. V dropped 5 bases and J dropped 2 bases, with 16 bases sitting between them.

This clonotype showed up just a few times. A read error may be the cause here, since a much bigger clone is one base away. The rearrangement uses TRBV2 and TRBJ2-7; 7 positions match TRBD1. Germline values: CDR1 SNHLY, CDR2 FYNNEI. The CDR3 is made up of 13 amino acids. As DNA, the CDR3 is TGTGCCAGCAGTGAGGGGACAGCCTACGTGCAGTACTTC. This codes for CASSEGTAYVQYF.

This clonotype turned up a few times. This sequence joins TRBV5-1 and TRBJ2-5, with 7 bases fitting TRBD2. The germline V gene encodes CDR1 SGHRS and CDR2 YFSETQ. Trimming removed 2 bases from V and 3 bases from J; junction bases left unmatched: 7. CDR3 length: 15 amino acids. The CDR3 reads CASSLLPGREETQYF. DNA of the CDR3: TGCGCCAGCAGCTTACTCCCAGGGAGGGAAGAGACCCAGTACTTC.

This clonotype appeared a few times. The CDR3 loop is CAIRGTGGSYEQYF. The CDR3 coding sequence is TGTGCCATCAGGGGGACAGGGGGTTCTTACGAGCAGTACTTC. The chain recombines TRBV10-3 with TRBJ2-7; 11 nucleotides line up with TRBD1. The germline V gene encodes CDR1 ENHRY and CDR2 SYGVKD. The CDR3 extends over 14 amino acids. V dropped 6 bases and J dropped 4; count of bases not matched to a gene: 5.

The chain combines TRBV14 with TRBJ2-1; 7 positions agree with TRBD2. CDR3 size: 13 residues. In germline, CDR1 is SGHDN, CDR2 FVKESK. V was pared by 5 bases and J by 3 bases, with 1 base of the junction left unmatched. The DNA for the CDR3 is TGTGCCAGCAGCGGGGGGGTCTACAATGAGCAGTTCTTC. The encoded protein is CASSGGVYNEQFF.

There are many counts of this clonotype. The genes are TRBV6-4 and TRBJ2-4; 8 nucleotides align to TRBD2. V shed 9 bases and J 0 bases; nucleotides not matched to a gene: 10. CDR1 is MRHNA and CDR2 is SNTAGT in the germline V gene. The CDR3 is 16 residues long. CDR3 in amino acids: CASHSGAYLAKNIQYF. CDR3 in DNA: TGTGCCAGTCATAGCGGGGCTTACTTAGCCAAAAACATTCAGTACTTC.

V gene TRBV29-1 combines with J gene TRBJ2-3; the D gene is possibly TRBD1 (5 bases). Trimming stripped 4 bases from V and 1 base from J, with 18 bases between. This CDR3 comprises 16 residues. The V gene's germline CDR1 is SQVTM and CDR2 ANQGSEA. The CDR3 DNA follows: TGCAGCGTTGGAGACAGCCGACGGTCGCGCACAGATACGCAGTATTTT. This sequence encodes CSVGDSRRSRTDTQYF.

This clonotype was picked up a small number of times. The CDR3 loop is CASSQSNSGNTIYF. CDR3 DNA: TGCGCCAGCAGCCAATCCAACTCTGGAAACACCATATATTTT. This chain uses TRBV4-3 with TRBJ1-3; D unresolved. V shed 2 bases and J shed 0 bases, with 5 bases lying between them. The germline CDR1 and CDR2 sequences are LGHNA and YSLEER. This CDR3 contains 14 residues.

The chain employs TRBV7-9 and TRBJ2-5; perhaps TRBD1 as D (5 bases). The better agreement between TRBJ2-7 and the DNA end casts doubt on the J call. Germline V lookup: CDR1 SEHNR, CDR2 FQNEAQ (reference sequence). The CDR3 consists of 13 residues. The CDR3 bases are TGTGCCAGCAGCCAGGGTAGCAGCCACGAGCAGTACTTC. Translated: CASSQGSSHEQYF.

This clonotype has only a few counts. V is TRBV5-6 and J is TRBJ1-3; 7 positions match TRBD1. Germline V gives CDR1 SGHDT, CDR2 YYEEEE. The CDR3 covers 17 residues. The V and J ends lost 5 bases and 0 bases, in that order; junction bases with no gene match: 11. The CDR3 coding sequence is TGTGCCAGCAGTCGGCTACAGGGGACCATCTCTGGAAACACCATATATTTT. Translated: CASSRLQGTISGNTIYF.

The genes are TRBV4-2 and TRBJ2-1; 7 bases fit TRBD2. J lost 5 bases, V lost 1 base, and 8 bases had no gene match. Looked up from germline, CDR1 is LGHNA and CDR2 is YNFKEQ. This CDR3 region has 16 residues. The CDR3 coding sequence is TGTGCCAGCAGCCAAGTGGATGGGGGGGTTAACAATGAGCAGTTCTTC. It translates to CASSQVDGGVNNEQFF.

The V call is TRBV20-1, the J call TRBJ1-4, with D unresolved. The germline V gene has CDR1 DFQATT and CDR2 SNEGSKA (reference sequence). The CDR3 is made up of 15 amino acids. The V end was cut by 0 bases, the J end by 7 bases, with 15 bases between. The CDR3 DNA reads as TGCAGTGCTAGAGATCATAAGGGATCGGGTGAAAAACTGTTTTTT. This encodes CSARDHKGSGEKLFF.

In its sample, this clonotype was seen many times. The chain uses TRBV9 and TRBJ1-1, with 7 positions matching TRBD1. After removal of 0 bases from V and 2 bases from J, the junction contained 10 bases not matched to a gene. Per the germline V gene, CDR1 is SGDLS and CDR2 is YYNGEE. This CDR3 contains 17 residues. CDR3 DNA sequence: TGTGCCAGCAGCGTAGCTCCCGACGACAGGGCAAACACTGAAGCTTTCTTT. Translated, it gives CASSVAPDDRANTEAFF. The variable domain in full, with the rest retrieved from reference TRBV9 and TRBJ1-1, is DSGVTQTPKHLITATGQRVTLRCSPRSGDLSVYWYQQSLDQGLQFLIQYYNGEERAKGNILERFSAQQFPDLHSELNLSSLELGDSALYFCASSVAPDDRANTEAFFGQGTRLTVV.

The chain combines TRBV7-9 with TRBJ1-1; 7 nucleotides align to TRBD1. V was clipped by 5 bases and J by 10 bases; unmatched bases: 10. Per the germline V gene, CDR1 is SEHNR and CDR2 is FQNEAQ (reference sequence). The CDR3 is made up of 13 amino acids. The CDR3 reads CASSRMTGPRAFF. The CDR3 bases are TGTGCCAGCAGCCGAATGACAGGGCCCAGAGCTTTCTTT.

This clonotype has more than one count but fewer than ten. The chain recombines TRBV20-1 with TRBJ1-1, with 8 bases identical to TRBD1. Germline V gene data show CDR1 as DFQATT and CDR2 as SNEGSKA (reference sequence). Unmatched junction bases numbered 18, after V lost 6 bases and J lost 0 bases. This CDR3 comprises 18 residues. The CDR3 region has the DNA TGCAGTGCCCTGACGGGGGGGTCTCAGGGGGCTTTGAACACTGAAGCTTTCTTT. Translation gives CSALTGGSQGALNTEAFF.

This clonotype occurred a few times. The rearrangement joins TRBV5-1 to TRBJ2-3, with D perhaps TRBD2 (5 bases). Looked up from germline, CDR1 is SGHRS and CDR2 is YFSETQ. The length of the CDR3 is 15 residues. V was cut by 5 bases and J by 0 bases, with 13 bases left in between. The CDR3 spells CASRSNGESTDTQYF. Written as DNA, the CDR3 is TGCGCCAGCAGGTCGAACGGGGAGAGCACAGATACGCAGTATTTT. The variable domain in full, completed from reference TRBV5-1 and TRBJ2-3, reads KAGVTQTPRYLIKTRGQQVTLSCSPISGHRSVSWYQQTPGQGLQFLFEYFSETQRNKGNFPGRFSGRQFSNSRSEMNVSTLELGDSALYLCASRSNGESTDTQYFGPGTRLTVL.

The CDR3 reads CASSPTSGGAFEQFF. CDR3 coding DNA: TGTGCCAGCAGCCCAACTAGCGGGGGGGCGTTTGAGCAGTTCTTC. The V and J genes are TRBV4-2 and TRBJ2-1, with 13 bases that match TRBD2. The V and J ends lost 4 bases and 9 bases, in that order; junction bases with no gene match: 6. The CDR3 is 15 amino acids. In germline, CDR1 is LGHNA, CDR2 YNFKEQ.